The 32 T cell receptor beta chains below come from one sample, sequenced in a study of blood T cell repertoires in COVID-19. The protocol was immunoSEQ multiplex PCR, while the TCRdb copy is restricted to in-frame clones and leaves out a portion. Of 40,000 to 55,000 clones listed, around 90% were seen once; the top ten hold 6.5%. The sample comprised peripheral blood. The receptors were sampled from a man between 45 and 60 years old with active COVID-19.

V and J are TRBV12-3 or TRBV12-4 and TRBJ1-2, with 8 bases fitting TRBD1. J was trimmed by 5 bases and V by 6 bases; bases with no gene match: 5. CDR3 length equals 13 residues. CDR3 sequence reads: CASRAGGWYGYTF. The CDR3 region has the DNA TGTGCCAGCAGAGCAGGGGGCTGGTATGGCTACACCTTC.

The chain carries TRBV2 and TRBJ1-1; D call uncertain. Trimming shortened V by 4 bases and J by 1 base, and 10 bases separated the two germline ends. The germline CDR1 and CDR2 sequences are SNHLY and FYNNEI. This CDR3 is built from 14 residues. The CDR3 sequence is CASSASGANTEAFF. The CDR3 DNA sequence: TGTGCCAGCAGTGCAAGCGGAGCGAACACTGAAGCTTTCTTT.

The chain has TRBV3-1 (or the pseudogene TRBV3-2) and TRBJ2-3; 9 bases agree with TRBD2. Losses at the gene ends were 0 bases for V and 0 bases for J; bases not matched to a gene: 7. The V gene's germline CDR1 is LGHDT and CDR2 YNNKEL (reference sequence). The CDR3 consists of 18 residues. In nucleotides, the CDR3 is TGTGCCAGCAGCCAAGAGTGGTCTAGCGGGACTAGCACAGATACGCAGTATTTT. It is translated as CASSQEWSSGTSTDTQYF.

The rearrangement uses TRBV19 and TRBJ2-3; no clear D gene. Trimming removed 0 bases at V and 3 bases at J, with 4 bases between. Germline lookup yields CDR1 LNHDA and CDR2 SQIVND (reference sequence). There are 13 residues in the CDR3. The CDR3 here is CASSIELTDTQYF. As DNA, the CDR3 is TGTGCCAGTAGTATAGAGTTAACAGATACGCAGTATTTT. The full variable domain, its missing parts supplied by reference TRBV19 and TRBJ2-3, is DGGITQSPKYLFRKEGQNVTLSCEQNLNHDAMYWYRQDPGQGLRLIYYSQIVNDFQKGDIAEGYSVSREKKESFPLTVTSAQKNPTAFYLCASSIELTDTQYFGPGTRLTVL.

V usage is TRBV29-1 and J usage is TRBJ2-7; perhaps TRBD1 as D (6 bases). The germline V gene encodes CDR1 SQVTM and CDR2 ANQGSEA. V lost 5 bases to trimming and J lost 0 bases, with 8 bases between them. This CDR3 spans 12 amino acids. CDR3 bases: TGCAGCGTTAGGGACAACTCCTACGAGCAGTACTTC. It codes for CSVRDNSYEQYF.

V and J are TRBV18 and TRBJ2-4, with a possible D match to TRBD1 (5 bases). Germline CDR1 and CDR2: KGHSH and LQKENI. The CDR3 sequence is 16 residues long. Trimming shortened V by 1 base and J by 1 base, and 11 bases separated the two germline ends. For the CDR3, the DNA is TGTGCCAGCTCACCACGCAGGGATGGGGCCAAAAACATTCAGTACTTC. It translates to CASSPRRDGAKNIQYF.

The chain is built from TRBV2 and TRBJ2-2, with D perhaps matching TRBD2 (6 bases). This CDR3 comprises 15 residues. V lost 3 bases and J 4 bases, leaving 12 bases between the germline ends. CDR1 SNHLY and CDR2 FYNNEI come from the germline V gene. The CDR3 region is CASSETAGGTGELFF. CDR3 coding DNA: TGTGCCAGCAGTGAGACAGCCGGGGGCACCGGGGAGCTGTTTTTT.

The chain recombines TRBV7-2 with TRBJ2-3; 7 bases are shared with TRBD2. The CDR3 length is 15 residues. Losses at the gene ends were 5 bases for V and 3 bases for J; bases not matched to a gene: 8. Germline-derived CDR1 and CDR2 are SGHTA and FQGNSA. This CDR3 is CASSPEGGRTDTQYF. The CDR3 DNA follows: TGTGCCAGCAGCCCAGAGGGAGGGAGAACAGATACGCAGTATTTT.

This clone has just a few counts. The J gene is TRBJ1-1, the V gene TRBV2, with D possibly being TRBD1 (5 bases). Per germline, CDR1 SNHLY and CDR2 FYNNEI. This CDR3 contains 13 residues. V lost 0 bases and J lost 7, with 9 bases in between. Here the CDR3 DNA reads TGTGCCAGCAGTGAAGCGCCCCAGGGTGAAGCTTTCTTT. Protein product: CASSEAPQGEAFF.

The rearrangement links TRBV15 to TRBJ2-2, with 7 bases lining up with TRBD1. This CDR3 is built from 17 residues. V trimming: 6 bases; J trimming: 3 bases; junction bases outside the gene matches: 13. The germline V gene has CDR1 LNHNV and CDR2 YYDKDF (reference sequence). CDR3 residues: CATSLSHRGPDTGELFF. In DNA, the CDR3 is TGTGCCACCAGTCTAAGCCACAGGGGCCCGGACACCGGGGAGCTGTTTTTT.

V and J are TRBV7-2 and TRBJ2-1, with TRBD1 as a possible D gene (7 bases). V was trimmed by 5 bases and J by 3 bases, leaving 20 bases between them. Germline V gives CDR1 SGHTA, CDR2 FQGNSA. The CDR3 is 17 residues long. CDR3 sequence (DNA): TGTGCCAGCAGCCAGGGGGGTTGGGGGCCTAACTACAATGAGCAGTTCTTC. Amino acid sequence: CASSQGGWGPNYNEQFF.

The V and J genes are TRBV27 and TRBJ1-3; D is unclear. CDR1 is MNHEY, CDR2 SMNVEV, per germline (reference sequence). The length of the CDR3 is 15 residues. Trimming left V 0 bases short and J 1 base short, with 7 bases between. The chain's CDR3 is CASSLSPGSGNTIYF. Here the CDR3 DNA reads TGTGCCAGCAGTTTATCGCCGGGATCTGGAAACACCATATATTTT.

Of note for this clone: The sample has other DNA sequences that encode this CDR3 too. CDR3 sequence reads: CASSPSGLAGGYEQYF. The CDR3 bases are TGTGCCAGCTCACCATCAGGTCTAGCGGGGGGCTACGAGCAGTACTTC. The J gene is TRBJ2-7, the V gene TRBV18; TRBD2 matches at 11 bases. The CDR3 is 16 residues long. The V segment lost 2 bases and the J segment 3 bases; nucleotides outside the gene matches: 6. Looked up from germline, CDR1 is KGHSH and CDR2 is LQKENI.

The chain links TRBV4-1 to TRBJ2-2; D ambiguous. Germline lookup yields CDR1 MGHRA and CDR2 YSYEKL. CDR3 length equals 15 residues. Deletions cut 1 base from V and 6 bases from J, with 12 bases between. The CDR3 nucleotides are TGCGCCAGCAGCCAAGGGGCAGCCACCTCCGGGGAGCTGTTTTTT. It codes for CASSQGAATSGELFF.

The chain recombines TRBV3-1 (or the pseudogene TRBV3-2) with TRBJ2-7; 9 nucleotides agree with TRBD2. Germline CDR1 reads LGHDT; CDR2 reads YNNKEL (reference sequence). V was pared by 1 base and J by 13 bases, with 8 bases of the junction left unmatched. CDR3 length: 13 residues. The CDR3 DNA sequence: TGTGCCAGCAGCCAAGTTAGCGGGAGTACTTTTTACTTC. It is translated as CASSQVSGSTFYF.

The V call is TRBV30, the J call TRBJ1-3; D is possibly TRBD1 (6 bases). The germline gives CDR1 GTSNPN, CDR2 SVGIG (reference sequence). This CDR3 contains 13 residues. Trimming pared 3 bases from V and 5 bases from J, leaving 11 bases between. The CDR3 DNA reads TGTGCCTGGAGACCTCAGGGGAGAAACACCATATATTTT. This encodes CAWRPQGRNTIYF.

The chain carries TRBV7-2 and TRBJ2-2; TRBD1 aligns across 8 bases. The V gene end was trimmed by 5 bases and the J gene end by 4 bases; junction bases not matched to a gene: 9. This CDR3 is built from 16 residues. CDR1 and CDR2 from the germline V gene are SGHTA and FQGNSA. CDR3 sequence (DNA): TGTGCCAGCAGCCCGAGGGGACAGGCGGGCACCGGGGAGCTGTTTTTT. Translated, it gives CASSPRGQAGTGELFF.

The chain uses TRBV4-1 and TRBJ2-1; the D is unclear. The CDR3 consists of 13 residues. From germline, CDR1 is MGHRA and CDR2 YSYEKL. Trimming took off 4 bases at V and 3 bases at J, with 7 bases between the two ends. This CDR3 is CASSLYSYNEQFF. For the CDR3, the DNA is TGCGCCAGCAGCCTATACAGCTACAATGAGCAGTTCTTC.

The rearrangement uses TRBV19 and TRBJ2-3; D might be TRBD1 (6 bases). This CDR3 region has 13 residues. Trimming cost V 10 bases and J 1 base, with 12 bases left between them. CDR1 LNHDA and CDR2 SQIVND come from the germline V gene (reference sequence). DNA of the CDR3: TGTGCCACAAGGGGGTACGGCACAGATACGCAGTATTTT. Amino acids: CATRGYGTDTQYF.

J is TRBJ2-1 and V is TRBV11-3; TRBD1 is a possible D gene (5 bases). CDR1 and CDR2 (germline): SGHNT, YENEEA. This CDR3 spans 15 amino acids. The V and J ends lost 0 bases and 4 bases respectively, with 10 bases between them. CDR3 region: CASSLDRGGYNEQFF. As DNA, the CDR3 is TGTGCCAGCAGCTTAGATAGGGGCGGATACAATGAGCAGTTCTTC.

J is TRBJ1-3 and V is TRBV29-1; 7 nucleotides match TRBD1. The CDR3 sequence is 14 residues long. The V gene end was trimmed by 7 bases and the J gene end by 0 bases; junction bases not matched to a gene: 6. Looked up from germline, CDR1 is SQVTM and CDR2 is ANQGSEA. The CDR3 here is CSANNRGSGNTIYF. The CDR3 bases are TGCAGCGCGAACAACAGGGGCTCTGGAAACACCATATATTTT.

The V and J genes are TRBV18 and TRBJ2-7; maybe TRBD1 (6 bases). Trimming took 5 bases from V and 5 from J, leaving 10 bases between them. Germline V gene data show CDR1 as KGHSH and CDR2 as LQKENI. The CDR3 extends over 12 amino acids. The CDR3 loop reads CASSATGNEQYF. In DNA, the CDR3 is TGTGCCAGCTCAGCCACAGGGAACGAGCAGTACTTC.

The rearrangement uses TRBV7-2 and TRBJ2-3; D possibly corresponds to TRBD2 (5 bases). This CDR3 has 15 residues. Trimming pared 5 bases from V and 2 bases from J, leaving 14 bases between. Germline-derived CDR1 and CDR2 are SGHTA and FQGNSA. This CDR3 reads CASSPEGGPTDTQYF. CDR3 DNA sequence: TGTGCCAGCAGCCCAGAGGGTGGGCCCACAGATACGCAGTATTTT. Full variable domain (outside the CDR3, taken from reference TRBV7-2 and TRBJ2-3): GAGVSQSPSNKVTEKGKDVELRCDPISGHTALYWYRQSLGQGLEFLIYFQGNSAPDKSGLPSDRFSAERTGGSVSTLTIQRTQQEDSAVYLCASSPEGGPTDTQYFGPGTRLTVL.

The chain links TRBV15 to TRBJ2-7; 8 bases fit TRBD2. Losses at the gene ends were 5 bases for V and 0 bases for J; bases not matched to a gene: 6. Looked up from germline, CDR1 is LNHNV and CDR2 is YYDKDF (reference sequence). The CDR3 length is 15 residues. CDR3 sequence reads: CATSAGGVSSYEQYF. The CDR3 nucleotides are TGTGCCACCAGCGCCGGGGGGGTGAGCTCCTACGAGCAGTACTTC. The whole variable domain, filled in from reference TRBV15 and TRBJ2-7, reads DAMVIQNPRYQVTQFGKPVTLSCSQTLNHNVMYWYQQKSSQAPKLLFHYYDKDFNNEADTPDNFQSRRPNTSFCFLDIRSPGLGDTAMYLCATSAGGVSSYEQYFGPGTRLTVT.

The rearrangement joins TRBV7-6 to TRBJ2-5, with D uncertain. V lost 8 bases and J lost 0, with 10 bases in between. The CDR3 length is 13 residues. CDR1 is SGHVS and CDR2 is FNYEAQ in the germline V gene. CDR3 sequence reads: CASQSGYQETQYF. The CDR3, as DNA: TGTGCCAGCCAGTCCGGGTACCAAGAGACCCAGTACTTC.

The chain links TRBV12-3 or TRBV12-4 to TRBJ1-4; D is possibly TRBD1 (5 bases). The CDR3 is made up of 13 amino acids. V was pared by 8 bases and J by 0 bases, with 7 bases between. CDR3 region: CASRGATNEKLFF. The CDR3 DNA follows: TGTGCCAGCCGGGGGGCAACTAATGAAAAACTGTTTTTT.

This chain links TRBV21-1 with TRBJ1-2; TRBD1, the D gene given by the table, was not confirmed from the DNA. TRBV21-1 is a known pseudogene. The CDR3 spans 14 residues. CDR3: CASSKAGTDYGYTF. The CDR3 bases are TGTGCCAGCAGCAAAGCCGGGACAGACTATGGCTACACCTTC.

The chain combines TRBV7-8 with TRBJ1-5; D is perhaps TRBD1 (5 bases). Trimming removed 5 bases at V and 6 bases at J, with 17 bases between. The CDR3 runs to 15 residues. From germline, CDR1 is SGHVS and CDR2 FQNEAQ. The CDR3 coding sequence is TGTGCCAGCAGCCCAATCGGGGGGAGGGCTCAGCCCCAGCATTTT. Translating gives CASSPIGGRAQPQHF.

This clone was recorded once. The chain employs TRBV5-5 and TRBJ2-3; D is perhaps TRBD1 (5 bases). Germline V gene data show CDR1 as SGHKS and CDR2 as YYEKEE (reference sequence). The CDR3 extends over 16 amino acids. V lost 3 bases and J 2 bases, leaving 16 bases between the germline ends. This CDR3 is CASSSLSKGSTDTQYF. The CDR3 nucleotides read TGTGCCAGCAGCTCACTCAGTAAGGGGTCCACAGATACGCAGTATTTT. The variable domain in full, with the rest retrieved from reference TRBV5-5 and TRBJ2-3, is DAGVTQSPTHLIKTRGQQVTLRCSPISGHKSVSWYQQVLGQGPQFIFQYYEKEERGRGNFPDRFSARQFPNYSSELNVNALLLGDSALYLCASSSLSKGSTDTQYFGPGTRLTVL.

The gene calls are TRBV19 and TRBJ2-3; 11 bases align to TRBD2. Germline trimming cut 6 bases from V and 2 bases from J; bases unmatched to any gene: 1. The CDR3 length is 14 residues. The germline V gene has CDR1 LNHDA and CDR2 SQIVND (reference sequence). The CDR3 sequence is CASRGLAATDTQYF. The DNA of the CDR3 is TGTGCCAGTAGGGGACTAGCGGCCACAGATACGCAGTATTTT.

This clone was seen a single time. V usage is TRBV27 and J usage is TRBJ1-2; D unclear. Germline-derived CDR1 and CDR2 are MNHEY and SMNVEV (reference sequence). CDR3 size: 13 residues. The ends were cut back, 6 bases at V and 4 bases at J, with 12 bases in the middle. The CDR3 is CASSLSTTYGYTF. The CDR3 DNA reads as TGTGCCAGCAGCCTCAGTACCACCTATGGCTACACCTTC.

CDR3 loop: CASSLALIRNRGNKKQYF. In DNA, the CDR3 is TGTGCCAGCAGCTTAGCCCTCATCCGTAACAGGGGCAATAAGAAGCAGTACTTC. The V gene is TRBV7-8, the J gene TRBJ2-7, with 7 positions matching TRBD1. The ends lost 0 bases at V and 8 bases at J; junction bases unmatched: 19. Germline V gene data show CDR1 as SGHVS and CDR2 as FQNEAQ. This CDR3 has 18 residues.